This TCR beta chain was retrieved from a study of CD8 T cells in Susac syndrome. This clonotype was recorded only once. What it recognizes is unknown. V lost 1 base, J lost 3 bases, and 7 bases lay in between. Per the germline V gene, CDR1 is SQVTM and CDR2 is ANQGSEA. The CDR3 extends over 13 amino acids. Study-wide points: The study's TCR sequencing and HLA analysis drew on a certain number of individuals. That number was acknowledged as relatively small.

Random-hexamer reverse transcription was applied to roughly 0.5 to 1 ug RNA. Amplification of the TCR beta CDR3 was carried out by immunoSEQ multiplex PCR, which spanned a total of 54 Vbeta and 13 Jbeta segments. TCRdb passed the immunoSEQ multiplex PCR reads through MiXCR, listing each CDR3 protein once. This table has 150,000 to 200,000 distinct CDR3 sequences, 90% to 95% appearing once. This clonotype was obtained from a human donor with Susac syndrome. The rearrangement uses TRBV29-1 and TRBJ2-4; no reliable D call. The sequenced sample was CD4+ T cells from PBMCs. CDR3 nucleotide sequence: TGCAGCGTTGAAGCGCCCGGCAAAAACATTCAGTACTTC. Its protein is CSVEAPGKNIQYF.